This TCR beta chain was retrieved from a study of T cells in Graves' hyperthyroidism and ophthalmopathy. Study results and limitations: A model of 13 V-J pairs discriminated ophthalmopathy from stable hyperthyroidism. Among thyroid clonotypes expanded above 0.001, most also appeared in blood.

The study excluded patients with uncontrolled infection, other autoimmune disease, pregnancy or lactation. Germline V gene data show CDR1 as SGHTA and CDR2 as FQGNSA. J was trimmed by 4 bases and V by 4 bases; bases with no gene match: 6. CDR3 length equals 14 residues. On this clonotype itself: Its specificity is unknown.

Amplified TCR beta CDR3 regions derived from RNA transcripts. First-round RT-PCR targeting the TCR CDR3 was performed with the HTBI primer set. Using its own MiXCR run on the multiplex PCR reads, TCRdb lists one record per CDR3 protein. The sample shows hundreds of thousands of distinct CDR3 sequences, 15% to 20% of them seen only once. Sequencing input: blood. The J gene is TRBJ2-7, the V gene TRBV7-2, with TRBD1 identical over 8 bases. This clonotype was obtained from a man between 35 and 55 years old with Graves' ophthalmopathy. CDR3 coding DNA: TGTGCCAGCAGCTACGGACAGGGACGGTACGAGCAGTACTTC. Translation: CASSYGQGRYEQYF.